The rows below give T cell receptor beta chains drawn from one sample of a study of regulatory T cells in long-lasting Graves disease. TCRdb reanalysed the multiplex PCR reads using MiXCR and keeps one entry per CDR3 protein. Of around 450,000 distinct CDR3 sequences in the sample, 14% to 15% are singletons; the top ten hold approximately 15%. This sample also belongs to another study, concerning T cells in Graves' hyperthyroidism and ophthalmopathy.

The starting material was peripheral blood mononuclear cells (PBMCs), obtained at new diagnosis, from a patient treated with antithyroid drugs. The receptors were gathered from a woman in her 30s with Graves disease. CDR3s include the opening cysteine and the closing phenylalanine or tryptophan. Fields, in order: J gene, clone size, V gene, D gene, CDR3 DNA, CDR3 protein. A D gene is named only where the DNA matches it firmly. Clone size is given for some rows only: seen once, a few or many times, or a class if the clone is expanded.

J: TRBJ2-7; size: many; V: TRBV2; D: TRBD2; DNA: TGTGCCACGCGACTAGCGGGTCTATACTACGAGCAGTACTTC; CDR3: CATRLAGLYYEQYF
J: TRBJ2-4; size: many; V: TRBV30; D: NA; DNA: TGTGCCTGGAGTCACCCAGACAAGGGAAAAAACATTCAGTACTTC; CDR3: CAWSHPDKGKNIQYF
J: TRBJ2-1; size: NA; V: TRBV12-3/TRBV12-4; D: TRBD2; DNA: TGTGCCAGCAGTTTCGCCCTAGCGGGACGGTACAATGAGCAGTTCTTC; CDR3: CASSFALAGRYNEQFF
J: TRBJ2-3; size: few; V: TRBV9; D: NA; DNA: TGTGCCAGCAGCCCCAGGACTGGGTATCAAACAGATACGCAGTATTTT; CDR3: CASSPRTGYQTDTQYF
J: TRBJ2-7; size: NA; V: TRBV20-1; D: TRBD2; DNA: TGCAGTGTCAAGTTGCCTAGCGGCAACTACGAGCAGTACTTC; CDR3: CSVKLPSGNYEQYF
J: TRBJ1-2; size: NA; V: TRBV5-1; D: NA; DNA: TGCGCCAGCAGCAGGACGGCAGGGGAGCGGAATGGCTACACCTTC; CDR3: CASSRTAGERNGYTF
J: TRBJ2-4; size: few; V: TRBV4-1; D: NA; DNA: TGCGCCAGCAGCCAAGATTTCCAGGGAGGATCCAAAAACATTCAGTACTTC; CDR3: CASSQDFQGGSKNIQYF
J: TRBJ1-2; size: NA; V: TRBV30; D: TRBD1; DNA: TGTGCCTGGAGTCTGGGGACAGGGAGCGGCTACACCTTC; CDR3: CAWSLGTGSGYTF
J: TRBJ2-2; size: many; V: TRBV7-6; D: TRBD2; DNA: TGTGCCAGCAGCGCCCCAGTAGCGGGGACCACCGGGGAGCTGTTTTTT; CDR3: CASSAPVAGTTGELFF
J: TRBJ2-5; size: NA; V: TRBV29-1; D: NA; DNA: TGCAGCGCTGATATGGTAGCGGCTCAAGAGACCCAGTACTTC; CDR3: CSADMVAAQETQYF
J: TRBJ2-1; size: many; V: TRBV5-1; D: TRBD2; DNA: TGCGCCAGCAGCTCGCTACTAGCGGGGCGGGGCGATGAGCAGTTCTTC; CDR3: CASSSLLAGRGDEQFF